This section outlines one T cell receptor (beta chain) sequence together with its context. Its specificity is unknown. Trimming removed 1 base from V and 6 bases from J, with 13 bases in between. This CDR3 has 14 amino acids. In germline, CDR1 is LNHNV, CDR2 YYDKDF (reference sequence). Template-switching 5'RACE yielded the TCR cDNA; a universal primer site and UMIs were added in the process. TCRdb re-analysed the 5' RACE reads in MiXCR, keeping a single row per CDR3 protein. The sample holds about 320,000 distinct CDR3 sequences, around 4.5% seen once. This entry comes from a study of T cells after yellow fever vaccination. Study-level results: Contaminants from the bulk population, in the form of abundant clonotypes, could be found in FACS-sorted repertoires. Peaking on day 5 versus 15, the secondary response was faster but weaker. Reappearance after the booster was seen for most primary-vaccination clones, at 95% to 97% CD4 and around 88% CD8.

The material was PBMCs, obtained 15 days after the yellow fever booster vaccination. The receptor was isolated from a man younger than 35 who received the YFV17D yellow fever vaccine. V and J are TRBV15 and TRBJ2-7, with D possibly TRBD2 on 6 matching bases. The CDR3 nucleotides are TGTGCCACCAGCAGAGGACAACACGGGGGCGAGCAGTACGTC. Protein: CATSRGQHGGEQYV.